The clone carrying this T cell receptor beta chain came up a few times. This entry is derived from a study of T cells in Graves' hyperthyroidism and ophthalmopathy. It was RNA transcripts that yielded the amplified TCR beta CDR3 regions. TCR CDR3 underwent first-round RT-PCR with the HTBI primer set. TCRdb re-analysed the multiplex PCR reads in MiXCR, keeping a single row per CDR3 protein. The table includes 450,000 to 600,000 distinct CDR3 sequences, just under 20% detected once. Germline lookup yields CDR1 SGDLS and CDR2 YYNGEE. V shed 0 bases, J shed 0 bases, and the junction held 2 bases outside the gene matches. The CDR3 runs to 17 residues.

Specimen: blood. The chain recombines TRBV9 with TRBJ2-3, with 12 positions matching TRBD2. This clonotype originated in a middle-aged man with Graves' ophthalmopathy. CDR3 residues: CASSVDGTSGSTDTQYF. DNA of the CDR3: TGTGCCAGCAGCGTAGATGGGACTAGCGGGAGCACAGATACGCAGTATTTT.